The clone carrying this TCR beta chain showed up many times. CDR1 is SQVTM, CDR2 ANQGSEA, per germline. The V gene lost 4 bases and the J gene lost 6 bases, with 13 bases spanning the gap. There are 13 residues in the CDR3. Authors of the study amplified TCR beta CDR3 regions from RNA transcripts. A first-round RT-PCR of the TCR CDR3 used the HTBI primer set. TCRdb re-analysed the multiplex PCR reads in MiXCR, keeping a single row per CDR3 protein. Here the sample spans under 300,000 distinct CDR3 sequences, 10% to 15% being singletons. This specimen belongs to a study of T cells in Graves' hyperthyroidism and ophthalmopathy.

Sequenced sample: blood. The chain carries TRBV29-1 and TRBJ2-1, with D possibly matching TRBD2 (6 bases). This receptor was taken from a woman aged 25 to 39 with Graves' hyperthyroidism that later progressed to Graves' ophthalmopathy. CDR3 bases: TGCAGCGTTGGCGGGGAGCAGAGCAATGAGCAGTTCTTC. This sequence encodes CSVGGEQSNEQFF.